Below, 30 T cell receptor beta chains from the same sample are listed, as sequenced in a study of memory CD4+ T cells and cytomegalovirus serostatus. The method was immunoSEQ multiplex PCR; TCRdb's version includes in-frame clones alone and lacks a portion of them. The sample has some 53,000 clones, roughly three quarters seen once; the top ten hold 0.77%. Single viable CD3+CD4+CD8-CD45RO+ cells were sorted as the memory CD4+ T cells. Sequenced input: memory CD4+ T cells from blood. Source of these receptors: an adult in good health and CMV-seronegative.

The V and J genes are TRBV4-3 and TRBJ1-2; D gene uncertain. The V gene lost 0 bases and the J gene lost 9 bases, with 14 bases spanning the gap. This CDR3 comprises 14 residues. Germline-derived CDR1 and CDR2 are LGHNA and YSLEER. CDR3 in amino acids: CASSQDPGAGSYTF. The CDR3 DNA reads TGCGCCAGCAGCCAAGATCCCGGAGCCGGGAGCTACACCTTC.

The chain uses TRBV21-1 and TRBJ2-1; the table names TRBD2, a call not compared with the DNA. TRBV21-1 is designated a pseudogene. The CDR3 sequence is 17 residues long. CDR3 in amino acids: CATEIGEPGDSYNEQFF. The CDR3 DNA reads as TGTGCCACCGAAATAGGGGAGCCGGGGGACTCCTACAATGAGCAGTTCTTC.

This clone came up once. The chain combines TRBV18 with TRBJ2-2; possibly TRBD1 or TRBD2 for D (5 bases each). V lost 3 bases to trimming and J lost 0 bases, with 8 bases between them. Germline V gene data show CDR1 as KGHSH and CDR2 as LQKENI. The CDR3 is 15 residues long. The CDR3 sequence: CASSPGTANTGELFF. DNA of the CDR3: TGTGCCAGCTCACCCGGGACGGCGAACACCGGGGAGCTGTTTTTT.

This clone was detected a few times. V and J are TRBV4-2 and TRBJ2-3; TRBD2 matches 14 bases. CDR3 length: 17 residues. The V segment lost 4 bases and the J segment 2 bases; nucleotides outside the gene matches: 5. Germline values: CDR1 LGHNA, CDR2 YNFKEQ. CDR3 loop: CASSRRTSGGSTDTQYF. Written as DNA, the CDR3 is TGTGCCAGCAGCCGACGGACTAGCGGGGGGTCCACAGATACGCAGTATTTT.

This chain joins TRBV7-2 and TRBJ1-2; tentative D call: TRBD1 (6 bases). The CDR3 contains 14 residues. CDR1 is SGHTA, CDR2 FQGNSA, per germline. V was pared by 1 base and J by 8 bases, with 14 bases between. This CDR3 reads CASSLGGGPRGYTF. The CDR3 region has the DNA TGTGCCAGCAGCTTAGGGGGGGGGCCTCGAGGCTACACCTTC.

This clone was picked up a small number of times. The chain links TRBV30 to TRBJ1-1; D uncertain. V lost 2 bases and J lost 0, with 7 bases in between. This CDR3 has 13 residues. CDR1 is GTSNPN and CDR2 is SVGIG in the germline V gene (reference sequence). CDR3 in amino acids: CAWSSELNTEAFF. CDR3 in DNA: TGTGCCTGGAGTAGTGAGCTGAACACTGAAGCTTTCTTT. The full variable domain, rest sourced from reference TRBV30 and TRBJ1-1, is SQTIHQWPATLVQPVGSPLSLECTVEGTSNPNLYWYRQAAGRGLQLLFYSVGIGQISSEVPQNLSASRPQDRQFILSSKKLLLSDSGFYLCAWSSELNTEAFFGQGTRLTVV.

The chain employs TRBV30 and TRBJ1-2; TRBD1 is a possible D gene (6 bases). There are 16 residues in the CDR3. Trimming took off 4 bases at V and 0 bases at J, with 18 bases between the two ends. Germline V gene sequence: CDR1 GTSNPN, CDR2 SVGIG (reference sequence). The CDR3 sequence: CAWTFLDRWANYGYTF. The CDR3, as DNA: TGTGCCTGGACGTTCCTTGACAGGTGGGCTAACTATGGCTACACCTTC.

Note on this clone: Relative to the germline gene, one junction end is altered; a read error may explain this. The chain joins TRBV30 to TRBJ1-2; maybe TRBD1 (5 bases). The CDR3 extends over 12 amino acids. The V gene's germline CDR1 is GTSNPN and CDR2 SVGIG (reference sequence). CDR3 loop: CACSGAGYGYTF. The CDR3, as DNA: TGTGCCTGTAGTGGCGCAGGGTATGGCTACACCTTC.

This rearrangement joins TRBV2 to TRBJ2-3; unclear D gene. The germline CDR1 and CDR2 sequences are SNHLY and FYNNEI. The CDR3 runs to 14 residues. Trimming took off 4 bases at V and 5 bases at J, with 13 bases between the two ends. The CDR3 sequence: CASSVLPPRDTQYF. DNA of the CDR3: TGTGCCAGCAGTGTATTACCCCCCCGAGATACGCAGTATTTT.

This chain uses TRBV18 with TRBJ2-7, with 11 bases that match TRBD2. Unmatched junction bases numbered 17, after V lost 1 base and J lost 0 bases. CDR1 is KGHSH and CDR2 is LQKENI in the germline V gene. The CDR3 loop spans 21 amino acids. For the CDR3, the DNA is TGTGCCAGCTCACCACTCTCAAACCCGGCTAGCGGGGGGCGAAGCTCCTACGAGCAGTACTTC. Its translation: CASSPLSNPASGGRSSYEQYF.

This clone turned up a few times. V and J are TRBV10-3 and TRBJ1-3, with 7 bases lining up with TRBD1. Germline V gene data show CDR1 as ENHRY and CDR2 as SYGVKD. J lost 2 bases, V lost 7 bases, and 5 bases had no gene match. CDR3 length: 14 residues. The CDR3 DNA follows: TGTGCCATCAAGACGACAGGGACTGGAAACACCATATATTTT. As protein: CAIKTTGTGNTIYF.

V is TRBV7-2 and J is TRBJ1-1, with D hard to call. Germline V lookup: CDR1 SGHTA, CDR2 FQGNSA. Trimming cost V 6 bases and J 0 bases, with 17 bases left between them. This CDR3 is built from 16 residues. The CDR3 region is CASSLRSGKLNTEAFF. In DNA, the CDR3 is TGTGCCAGCAGTCTTAGATCGGGGAAGCTGAACACTGAAGCTTTCTTT.

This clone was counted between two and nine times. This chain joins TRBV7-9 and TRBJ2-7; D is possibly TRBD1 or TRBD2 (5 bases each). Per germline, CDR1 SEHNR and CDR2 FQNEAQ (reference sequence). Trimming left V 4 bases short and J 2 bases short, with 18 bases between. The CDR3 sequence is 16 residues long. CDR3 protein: CASSSWVAGSTYEQYF. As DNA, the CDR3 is TGTGCCAGCAGCTCGTGGGTGGCAGGGAGTACCTACGAGCAGTACTTC. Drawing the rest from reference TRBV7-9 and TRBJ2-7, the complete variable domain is DTGVSQNPRHKITKRGQNVTFRCDPISEHNRLYWYRQTLGQGPEFLTYFQNEAQLEKSRLLSDRFSAERPKGSFSTLEIQRTEQGDSAMYLCASSSWVAGSTYEQYFGPGTRLTVT.

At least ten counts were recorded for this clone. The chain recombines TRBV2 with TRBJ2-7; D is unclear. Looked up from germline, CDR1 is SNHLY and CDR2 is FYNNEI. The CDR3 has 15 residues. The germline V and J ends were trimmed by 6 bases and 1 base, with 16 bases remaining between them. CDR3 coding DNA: TGTGCCAGCAGAAAGTTTGCCGCCTCGTCCTACGAGCAGTACTTC. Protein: CASRKFAASSYEQYF.

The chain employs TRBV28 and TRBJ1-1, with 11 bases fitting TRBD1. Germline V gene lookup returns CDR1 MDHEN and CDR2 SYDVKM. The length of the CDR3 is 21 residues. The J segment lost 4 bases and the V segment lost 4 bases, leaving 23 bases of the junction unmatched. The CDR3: CASSSLWTGGKELMVGTEAFF. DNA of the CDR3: TGTGCCAGCAGTTCTCTCTGGACAGGGGGCAAGGAGTTGATGGTGGGCACTGAAGCTTTCTTT.

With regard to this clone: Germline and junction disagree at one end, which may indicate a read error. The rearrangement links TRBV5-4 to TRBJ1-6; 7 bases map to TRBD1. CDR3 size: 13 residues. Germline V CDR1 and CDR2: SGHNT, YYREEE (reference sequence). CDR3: CASSLPTGNLEIF. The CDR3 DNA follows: TGTGCCAGCAGCCTACCGACAGGGAACCTAGAGATTTTT.

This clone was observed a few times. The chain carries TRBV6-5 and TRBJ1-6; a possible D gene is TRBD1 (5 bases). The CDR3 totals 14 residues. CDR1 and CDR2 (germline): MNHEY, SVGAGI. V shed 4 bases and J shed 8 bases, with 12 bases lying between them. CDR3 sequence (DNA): TGTGCCAGCAGTTCTAGGGGAGTTGATTCACCCCTCCACTTT. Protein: CASSSRGVDSPLHF.

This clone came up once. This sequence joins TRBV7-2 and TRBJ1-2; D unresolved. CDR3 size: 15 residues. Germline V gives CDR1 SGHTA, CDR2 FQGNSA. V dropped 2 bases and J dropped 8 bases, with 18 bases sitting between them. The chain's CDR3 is CASSLTQFDRQGYTF. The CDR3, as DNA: TGTGCCAGCAGCTTAACACAGTTCGACCGCCAAGGCTACACCTTC.

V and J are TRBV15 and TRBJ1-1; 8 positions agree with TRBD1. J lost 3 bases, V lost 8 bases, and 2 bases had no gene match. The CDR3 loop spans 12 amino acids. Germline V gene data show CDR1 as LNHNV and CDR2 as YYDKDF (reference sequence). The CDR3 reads CATGQGYTEAFF. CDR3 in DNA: TGTGCCACCGGACAGGGTTACACTGAAGCTTTCTTT.

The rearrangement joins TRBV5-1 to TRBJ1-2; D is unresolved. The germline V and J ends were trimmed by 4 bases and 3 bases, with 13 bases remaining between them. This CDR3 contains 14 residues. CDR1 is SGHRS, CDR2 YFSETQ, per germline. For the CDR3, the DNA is TGCGCCAGCAGCCCAAACCTCGGGGACTATGGCTACACCTTC. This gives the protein CASSPNLGDYGYTF. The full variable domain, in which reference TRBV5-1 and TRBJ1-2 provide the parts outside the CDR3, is KAGVTQTPRYLIKTRGQQVTLSCSPISGHRSVSWYQQTPGQGLQFLFEYFSETQRNKGNFPGRFSGRQFSNSRSEMNVSTLELGDSALYLCASSPNLGDYGYTFGSGTRLTVV.

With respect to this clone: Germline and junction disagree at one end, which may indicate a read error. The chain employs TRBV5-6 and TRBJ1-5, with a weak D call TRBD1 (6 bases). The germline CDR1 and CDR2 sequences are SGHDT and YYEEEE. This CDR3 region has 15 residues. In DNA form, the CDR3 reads TGTGCCAGCAGCTTGGGCGTCAGGGGCGGGATGAGCTTGGATTTT. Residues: CASSLGVRGGMSLDF.

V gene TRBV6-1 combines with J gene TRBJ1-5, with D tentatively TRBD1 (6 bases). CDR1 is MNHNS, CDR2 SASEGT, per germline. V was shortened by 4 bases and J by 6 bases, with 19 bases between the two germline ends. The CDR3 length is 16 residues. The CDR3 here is CASSGGGGGNFQPQHF. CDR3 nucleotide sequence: TGTGCCAGCAGTGGGGGAGGAGGGGGAAATTTTCAGCCCCAGCATTTT.

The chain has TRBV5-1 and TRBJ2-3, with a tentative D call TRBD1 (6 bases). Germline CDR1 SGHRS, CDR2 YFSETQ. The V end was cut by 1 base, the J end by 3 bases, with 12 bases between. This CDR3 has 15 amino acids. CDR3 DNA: TGCGCCAGCAGCTTGCAGGGGATAAATACAGATACGCAGTATTTT. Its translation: CASSLQGINTDTQYF.

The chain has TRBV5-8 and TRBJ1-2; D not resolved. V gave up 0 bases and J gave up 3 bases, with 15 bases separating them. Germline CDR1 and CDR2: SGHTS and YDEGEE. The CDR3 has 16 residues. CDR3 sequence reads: CASSLELGRPYYGYTF. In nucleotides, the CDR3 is TGTGCCAGCAGCTTGGAGTTGGGCAGACCTTACTATGGCTACACCTTC.

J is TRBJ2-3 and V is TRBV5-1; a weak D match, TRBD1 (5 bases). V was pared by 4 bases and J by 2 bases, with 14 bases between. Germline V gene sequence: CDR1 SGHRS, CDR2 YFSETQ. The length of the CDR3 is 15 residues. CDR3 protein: CASSPTGKLTDTQYF. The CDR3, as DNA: TGCGCCAGCAGCCCCACAGGTAAACTCACAGATACGCAGTATTTT.

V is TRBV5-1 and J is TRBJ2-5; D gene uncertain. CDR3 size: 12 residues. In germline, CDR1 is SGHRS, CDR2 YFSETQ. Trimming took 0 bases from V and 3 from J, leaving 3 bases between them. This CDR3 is CASSLDEETQYF. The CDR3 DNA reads TGCGCCAGCAGCTTGGATGAAGAGACCCAGTACTTC.

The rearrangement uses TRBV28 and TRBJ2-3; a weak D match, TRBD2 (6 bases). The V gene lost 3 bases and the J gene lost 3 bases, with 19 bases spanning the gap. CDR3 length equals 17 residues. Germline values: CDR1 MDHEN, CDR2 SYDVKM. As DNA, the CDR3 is TGTGCCAGCAGTTTCTACGGGGGAGGAGAACAAACAGATACGCAGTATTTT. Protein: CASSFYGGGEQTDTQYF.

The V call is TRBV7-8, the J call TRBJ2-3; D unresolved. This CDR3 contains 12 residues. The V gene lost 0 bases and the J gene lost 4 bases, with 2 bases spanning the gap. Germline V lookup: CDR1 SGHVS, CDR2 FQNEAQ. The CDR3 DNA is TGTGCCAGCAGCTTAGCACCAGATACGCAGTATTTT. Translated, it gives CASSLAPDTQYF.

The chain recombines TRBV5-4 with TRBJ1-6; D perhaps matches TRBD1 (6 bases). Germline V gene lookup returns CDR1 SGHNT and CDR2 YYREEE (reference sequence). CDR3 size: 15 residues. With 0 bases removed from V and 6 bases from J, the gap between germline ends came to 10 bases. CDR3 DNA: TGTGCCAGCAGCTTGGCACAGGGCCTTAATTCACCCCTCCACTTT. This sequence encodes CASSLAQGLNSPLHF.

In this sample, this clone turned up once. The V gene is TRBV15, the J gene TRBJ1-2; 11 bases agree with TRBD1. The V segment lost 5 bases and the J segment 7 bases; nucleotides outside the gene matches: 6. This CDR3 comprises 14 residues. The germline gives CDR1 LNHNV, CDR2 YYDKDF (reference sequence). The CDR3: CATSLTGTGGGYTF. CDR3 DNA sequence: TGTGCCACCAGCCTAACCGGGACAGGGGGTGGCTACACCTTC.